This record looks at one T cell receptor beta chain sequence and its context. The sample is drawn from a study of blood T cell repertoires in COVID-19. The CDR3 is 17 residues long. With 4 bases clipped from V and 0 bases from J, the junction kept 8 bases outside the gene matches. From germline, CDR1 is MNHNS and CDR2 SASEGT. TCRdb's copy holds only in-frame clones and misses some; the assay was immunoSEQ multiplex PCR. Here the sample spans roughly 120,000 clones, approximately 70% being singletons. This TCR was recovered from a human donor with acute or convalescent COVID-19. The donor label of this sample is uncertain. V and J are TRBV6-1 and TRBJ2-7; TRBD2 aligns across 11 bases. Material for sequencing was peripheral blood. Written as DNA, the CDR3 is TGTGCCAGCAGTGCGCTAGCGGGGGGTAAAAGCTCCTACGAGCAGTACTTC. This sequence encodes CASSALAGGKSSYEQYF.